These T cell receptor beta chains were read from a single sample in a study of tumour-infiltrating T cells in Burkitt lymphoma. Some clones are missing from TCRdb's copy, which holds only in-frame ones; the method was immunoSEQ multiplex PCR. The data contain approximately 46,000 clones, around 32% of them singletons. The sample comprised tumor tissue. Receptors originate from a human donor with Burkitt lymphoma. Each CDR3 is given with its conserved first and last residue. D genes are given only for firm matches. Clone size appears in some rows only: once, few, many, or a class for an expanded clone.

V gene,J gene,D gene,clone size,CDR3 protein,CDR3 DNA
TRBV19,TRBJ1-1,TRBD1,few,CGGQLNTEAFF,TGTGGGGGACAGTTGAACACTGAAGCTTTCTTT
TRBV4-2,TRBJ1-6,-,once,CASSQEGASSYNSPLHF,TGTGCCAGCAGCCAAGAAGGGGCTAGCTCCTATAATTCACCCCTCCACTTT
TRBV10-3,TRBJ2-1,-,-,CACSSGRSYNEQFF,TGTGCCTGTTCCAGCGGACGCTCCTACAATGAGCAGTTCTTC
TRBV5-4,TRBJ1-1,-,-,CASSLLTAGNTEAFF,TGTGCCAGCAGCTTGCTGACAGCAGGGAACACTGAAGCTTTCTTT
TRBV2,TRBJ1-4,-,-,CASRWGTFGEKLFF,TGTGCCAGCAGGTGGGGGACCTTTGGGGAAAAACTGTTTTTT
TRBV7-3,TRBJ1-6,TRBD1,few,CASSAWDRGSPLHF,TGTGCCAGCAGCGCTTGGGACAGGGGCTCACCCCTCCACTTT
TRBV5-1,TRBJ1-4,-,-,CASSYTPATNEKLFF,TGCGCCAGCAGCTATACACCCGCAACTAATGAAAAACTGTTTTTT
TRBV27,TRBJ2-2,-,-,CASSQSRGSGELFF,TGTGCCAGCAGCCAAAGTCGGGGCTCCGGGGAGCTGTTTTTT
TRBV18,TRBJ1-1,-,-,CASSPTGRAYEAFF,TGTGCCAGCTCACCAACGGGACGAGCCTACGAAGCTTTCTTT
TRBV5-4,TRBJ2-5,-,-,CASSLDRYQETQHF,TGTGCCAGCAGCTTGGACAGGTATCAAGAGACCCAGCACTTC